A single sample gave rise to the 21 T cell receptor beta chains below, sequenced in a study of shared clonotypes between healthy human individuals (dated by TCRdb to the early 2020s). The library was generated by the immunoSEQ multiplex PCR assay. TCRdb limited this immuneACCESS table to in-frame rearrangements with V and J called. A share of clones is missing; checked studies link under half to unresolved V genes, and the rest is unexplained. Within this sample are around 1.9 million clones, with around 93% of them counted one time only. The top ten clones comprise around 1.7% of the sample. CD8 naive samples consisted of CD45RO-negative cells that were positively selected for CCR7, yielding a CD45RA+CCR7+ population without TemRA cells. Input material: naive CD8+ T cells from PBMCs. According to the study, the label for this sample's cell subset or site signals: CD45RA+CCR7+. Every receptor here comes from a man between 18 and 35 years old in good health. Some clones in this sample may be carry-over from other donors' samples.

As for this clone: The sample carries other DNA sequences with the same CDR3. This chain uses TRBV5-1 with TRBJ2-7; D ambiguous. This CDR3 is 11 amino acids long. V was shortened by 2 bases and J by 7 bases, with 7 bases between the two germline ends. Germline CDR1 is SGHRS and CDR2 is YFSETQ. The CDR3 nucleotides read TGCGCCAGCAGCTTAGGCCGGGAGCAGTACTTC. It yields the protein CASSLGREQYF. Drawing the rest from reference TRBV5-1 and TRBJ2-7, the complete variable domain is KAGVTQTPRYLIKTRGQQVTLSCSPISGHRSVSWYQQTPGQGLQFLFEYFSETQRNKGNFPGRFSGRQFSNSRSEMNVSTLELGDSALYLCASSLGREQYFGPGTRLTVT.

CDR3 loop: CASSQGKWEQFF. The CDR3 DNA reads TGTGCCAGCAGCCAGGGGAAGTGGGAGCAGTTCTTC. The rearrangement links TRBV7-8 to TRBJ2-1, with D tentatively TRBD1 (6 bases). This CDR3 comprises 12 residues. The V end lost 5 bases, the J end lost 10 bases, and 12 bases lay between the germline ends. CDR1 SGHVS and CDR2 FQNEAQ come from the germline V gene.

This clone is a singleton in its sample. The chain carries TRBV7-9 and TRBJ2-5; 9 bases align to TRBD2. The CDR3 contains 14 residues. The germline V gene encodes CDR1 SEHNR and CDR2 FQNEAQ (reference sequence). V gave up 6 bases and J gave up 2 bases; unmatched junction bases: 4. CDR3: CASSSSGKQETQYF. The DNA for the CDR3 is TGTGCCAGCAGTTCTAGCGGGAAACAAGAGACCCAGTACTTC. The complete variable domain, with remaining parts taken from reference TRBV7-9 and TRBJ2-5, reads DTGVSQNPRHKITKRGQNVTFRCDPISEHNRLYWYRQTLGQGPEFLTYFQNEAQLEKSRLLSDRFSAERPKGSFSTLEIQRTEQGDSAMYLCASSSSGKQETQYFGPGTRLLVL.

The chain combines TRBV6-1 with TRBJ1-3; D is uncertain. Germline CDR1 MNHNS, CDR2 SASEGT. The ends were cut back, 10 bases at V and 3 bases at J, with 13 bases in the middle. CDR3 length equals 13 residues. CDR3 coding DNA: TGTGCCAACGGACGAGGTCGTGGAAACACCATATATTTT. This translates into CANGRGRGNTIYF.

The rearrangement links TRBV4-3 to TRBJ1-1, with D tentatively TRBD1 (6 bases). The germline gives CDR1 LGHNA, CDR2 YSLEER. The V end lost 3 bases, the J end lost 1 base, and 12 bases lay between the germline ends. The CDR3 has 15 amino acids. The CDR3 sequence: CASSQGTIRNTEAFF. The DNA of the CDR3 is TGCGCCAGCAGCCAGGGGACAATAAGGAACACTGAAGCTTTCTTT.

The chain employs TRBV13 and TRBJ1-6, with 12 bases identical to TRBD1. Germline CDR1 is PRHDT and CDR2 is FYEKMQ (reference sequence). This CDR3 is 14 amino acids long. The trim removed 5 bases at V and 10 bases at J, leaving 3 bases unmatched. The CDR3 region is CASSRGTGGSPLHF. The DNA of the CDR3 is TGTGCCAGCAGCCGCGGGACAGGGGGCTCACCCCTCCACTTT. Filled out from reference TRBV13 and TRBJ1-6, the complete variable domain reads AAGVIQSPRHLIKEKRETATLKCYPIPRHDTVYWYQQGPGQDPQFLISFYEKMQSDKGSIPDRFSAQQFSDYHSELNMSSLELGDSALYFCASSRGTGGSPLHFGNGTRLTVT.

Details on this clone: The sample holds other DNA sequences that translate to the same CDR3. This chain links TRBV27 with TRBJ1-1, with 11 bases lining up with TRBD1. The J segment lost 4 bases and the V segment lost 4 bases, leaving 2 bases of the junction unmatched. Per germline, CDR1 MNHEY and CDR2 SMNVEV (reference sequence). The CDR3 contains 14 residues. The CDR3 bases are TGTGCCAGCAGTTGGGGGACAGGGGGCACTGAAGCTTTCTTT. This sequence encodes CASSWGTGGTEAFF.

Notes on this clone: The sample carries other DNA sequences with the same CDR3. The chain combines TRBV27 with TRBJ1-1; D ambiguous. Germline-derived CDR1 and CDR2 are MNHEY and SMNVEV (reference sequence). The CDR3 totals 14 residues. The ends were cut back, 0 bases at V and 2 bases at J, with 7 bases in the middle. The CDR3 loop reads CASSLSGPNTEAFF. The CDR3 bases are TGTGCCAGCAGTTTATCCGGGCCTAACACTGAAGCTTTCTTT.

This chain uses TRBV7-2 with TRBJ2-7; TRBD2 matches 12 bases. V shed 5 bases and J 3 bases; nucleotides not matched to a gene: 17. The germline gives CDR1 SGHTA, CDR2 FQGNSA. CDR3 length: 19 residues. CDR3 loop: CASSPRTLSPGLAGYEQYF. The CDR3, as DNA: TGTGCCAGCAGCCCCCGAACCCTTTCACCGGGACTAGCGGGCTACGAGCAGTACTTC.

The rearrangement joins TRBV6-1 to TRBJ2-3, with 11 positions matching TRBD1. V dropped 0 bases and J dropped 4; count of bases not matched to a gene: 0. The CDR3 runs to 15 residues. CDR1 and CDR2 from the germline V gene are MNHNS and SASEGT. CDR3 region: CASSEAGQGADTQYF. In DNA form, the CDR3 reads TGTGCCAGCAGTGAAGCGGGACAGGGGGCAGATACGCAGTATTTT.

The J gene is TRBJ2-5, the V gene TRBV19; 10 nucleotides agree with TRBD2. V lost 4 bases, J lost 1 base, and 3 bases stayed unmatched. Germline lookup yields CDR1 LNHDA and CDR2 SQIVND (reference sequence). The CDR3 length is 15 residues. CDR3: CASSKRTSGQETQYF. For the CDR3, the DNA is TGTGCCAGTAGTAAGAGGACTAGCGGCCAAGAGACCCAGTACTTC.

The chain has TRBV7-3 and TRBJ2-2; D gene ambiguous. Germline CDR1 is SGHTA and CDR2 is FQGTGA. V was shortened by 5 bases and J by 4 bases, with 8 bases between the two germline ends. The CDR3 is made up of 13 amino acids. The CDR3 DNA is TGTGCCAGCAGCCTATGGTTCACCGGGGAGCTGTTTTTT. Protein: CASSLWFTGELFF.

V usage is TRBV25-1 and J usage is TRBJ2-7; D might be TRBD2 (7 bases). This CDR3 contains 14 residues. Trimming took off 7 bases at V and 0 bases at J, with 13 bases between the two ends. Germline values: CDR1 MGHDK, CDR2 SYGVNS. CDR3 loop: CASIERDISYEQYF. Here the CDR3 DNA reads TGTGCCAGCATCGAGCGGGACATCTCCTACGAGCAGTACTTC.

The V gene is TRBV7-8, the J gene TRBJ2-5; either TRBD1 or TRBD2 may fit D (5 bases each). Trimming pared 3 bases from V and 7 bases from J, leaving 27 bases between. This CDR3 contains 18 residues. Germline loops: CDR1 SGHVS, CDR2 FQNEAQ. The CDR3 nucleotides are TGTGCCAGCAGCTTCGCTACTACCCTCAGGGACGTCGGCTGGACCCAGTACTTC. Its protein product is CASSFATTLRDVGWTQYF.

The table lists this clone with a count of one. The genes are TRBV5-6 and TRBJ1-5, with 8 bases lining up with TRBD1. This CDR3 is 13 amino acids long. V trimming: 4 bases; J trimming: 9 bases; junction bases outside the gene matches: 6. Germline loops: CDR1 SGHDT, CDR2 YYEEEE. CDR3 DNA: TGTGCCAGCAGCCGGACAGGGTTCTCGCCCCAGCATTTT. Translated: CASSRTGFSPQHF. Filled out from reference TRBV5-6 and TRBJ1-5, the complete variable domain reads DAGVTQSPTHLIKTRGQQVTLRCSPKSGHDTVSWYQQALGQGPQFIFQYYEEEERQRGNFPDRFSGHQFPNYSSELNVNALLLGDSALYLCASSRTGFSPQHFGDGTRLSIL.

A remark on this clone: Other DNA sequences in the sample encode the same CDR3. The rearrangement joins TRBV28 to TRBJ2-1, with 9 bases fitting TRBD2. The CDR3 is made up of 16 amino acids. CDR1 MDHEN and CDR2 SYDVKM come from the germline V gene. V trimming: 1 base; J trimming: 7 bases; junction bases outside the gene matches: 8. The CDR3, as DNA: TGTGCCAGCAGTTTATTGGCGGGAGGGCCCCGGAATGAGCAGTTCTTC. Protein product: CASSLLAGGPRNEQFF.

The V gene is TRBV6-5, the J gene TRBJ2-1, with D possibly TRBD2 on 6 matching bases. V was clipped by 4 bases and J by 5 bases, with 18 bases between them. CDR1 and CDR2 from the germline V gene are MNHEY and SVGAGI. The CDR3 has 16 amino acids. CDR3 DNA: TGTGCCAGCAGTTTCCCTCTAGCGAGGATCGACAATGAGCAGTTCTTC. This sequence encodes CASSFPLARIDNEQFF.

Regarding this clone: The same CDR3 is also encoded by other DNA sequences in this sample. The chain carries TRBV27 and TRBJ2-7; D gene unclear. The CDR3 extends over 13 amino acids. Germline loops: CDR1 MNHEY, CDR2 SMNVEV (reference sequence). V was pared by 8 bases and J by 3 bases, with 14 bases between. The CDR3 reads CASSYRDSYEQYF. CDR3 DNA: TGTGCCAGCTCTTATAGGGATAGCTACGAGCAGTACTTC.

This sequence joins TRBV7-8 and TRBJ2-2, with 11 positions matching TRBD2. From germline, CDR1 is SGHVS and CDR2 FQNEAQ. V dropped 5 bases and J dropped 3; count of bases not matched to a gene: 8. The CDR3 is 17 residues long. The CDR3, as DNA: TGTGCCAGCAGCCCGAGACTAGCGGGAATTTACACCGGGGAGCTGTTTTTT. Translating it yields CASSPRLAGIYTGELFF.

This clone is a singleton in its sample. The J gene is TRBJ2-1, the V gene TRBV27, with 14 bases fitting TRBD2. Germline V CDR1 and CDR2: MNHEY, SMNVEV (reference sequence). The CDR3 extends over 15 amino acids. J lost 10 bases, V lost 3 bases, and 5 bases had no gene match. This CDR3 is CASSLGTSGRKEQFF. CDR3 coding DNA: TGTGCCAGCAGTTTGGGGACTAGCGGGAGAAAAGAGCAGTTCTTC.

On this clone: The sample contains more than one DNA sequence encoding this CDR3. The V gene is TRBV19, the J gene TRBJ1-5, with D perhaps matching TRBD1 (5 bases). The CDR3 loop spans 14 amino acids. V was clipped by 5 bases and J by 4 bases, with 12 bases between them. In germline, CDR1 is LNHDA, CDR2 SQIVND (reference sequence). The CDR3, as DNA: TGTGCCAGTAGTGTCCGGGACCGAAATCAGCCCCAGCATTTT. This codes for CASSVRDRNQPQHF.